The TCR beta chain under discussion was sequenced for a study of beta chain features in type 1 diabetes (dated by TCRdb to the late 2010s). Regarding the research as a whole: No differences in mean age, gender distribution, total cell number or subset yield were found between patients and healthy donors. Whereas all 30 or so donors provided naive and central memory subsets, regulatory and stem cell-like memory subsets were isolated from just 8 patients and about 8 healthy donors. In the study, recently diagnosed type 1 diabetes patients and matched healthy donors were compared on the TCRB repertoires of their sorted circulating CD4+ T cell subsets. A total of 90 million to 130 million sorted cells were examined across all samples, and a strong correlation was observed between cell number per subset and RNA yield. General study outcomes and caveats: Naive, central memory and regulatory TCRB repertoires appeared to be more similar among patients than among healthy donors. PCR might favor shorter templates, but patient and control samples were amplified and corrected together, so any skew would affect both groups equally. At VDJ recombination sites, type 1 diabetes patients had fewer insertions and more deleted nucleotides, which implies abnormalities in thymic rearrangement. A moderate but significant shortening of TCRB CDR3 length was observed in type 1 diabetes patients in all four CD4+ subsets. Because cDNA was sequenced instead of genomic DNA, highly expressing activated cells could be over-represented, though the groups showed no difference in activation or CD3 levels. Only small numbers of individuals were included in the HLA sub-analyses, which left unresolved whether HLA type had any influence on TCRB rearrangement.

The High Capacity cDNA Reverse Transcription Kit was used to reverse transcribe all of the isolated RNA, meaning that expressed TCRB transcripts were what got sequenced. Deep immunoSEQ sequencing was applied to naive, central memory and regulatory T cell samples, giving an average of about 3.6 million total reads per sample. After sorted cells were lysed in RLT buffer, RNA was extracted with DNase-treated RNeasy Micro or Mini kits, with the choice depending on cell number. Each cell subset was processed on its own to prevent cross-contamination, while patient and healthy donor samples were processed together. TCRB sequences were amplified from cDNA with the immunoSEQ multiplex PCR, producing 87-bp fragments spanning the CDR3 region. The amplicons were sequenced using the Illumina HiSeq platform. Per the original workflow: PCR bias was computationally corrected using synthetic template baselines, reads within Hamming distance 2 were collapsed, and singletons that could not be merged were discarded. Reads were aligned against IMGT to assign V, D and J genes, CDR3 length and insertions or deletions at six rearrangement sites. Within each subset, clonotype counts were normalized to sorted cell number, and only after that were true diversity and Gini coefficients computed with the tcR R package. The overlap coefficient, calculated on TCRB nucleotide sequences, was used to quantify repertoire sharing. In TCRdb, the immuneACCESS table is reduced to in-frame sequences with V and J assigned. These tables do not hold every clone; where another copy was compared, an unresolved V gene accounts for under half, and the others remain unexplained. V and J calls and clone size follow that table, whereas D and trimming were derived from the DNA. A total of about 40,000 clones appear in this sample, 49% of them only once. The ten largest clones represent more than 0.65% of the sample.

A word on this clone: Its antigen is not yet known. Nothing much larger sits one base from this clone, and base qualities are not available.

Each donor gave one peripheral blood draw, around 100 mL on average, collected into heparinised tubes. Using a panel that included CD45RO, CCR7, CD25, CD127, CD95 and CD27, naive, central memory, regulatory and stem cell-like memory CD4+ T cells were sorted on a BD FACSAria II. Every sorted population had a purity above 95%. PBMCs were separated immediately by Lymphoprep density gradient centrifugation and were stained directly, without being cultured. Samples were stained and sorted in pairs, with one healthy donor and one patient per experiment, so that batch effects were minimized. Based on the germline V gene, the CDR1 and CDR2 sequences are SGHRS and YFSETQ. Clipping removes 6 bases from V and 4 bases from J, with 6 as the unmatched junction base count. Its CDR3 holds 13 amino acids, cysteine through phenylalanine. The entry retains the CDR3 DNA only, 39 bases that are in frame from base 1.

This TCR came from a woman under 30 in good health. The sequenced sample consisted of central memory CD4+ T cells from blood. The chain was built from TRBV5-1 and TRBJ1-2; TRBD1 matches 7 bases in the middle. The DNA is TGCGCCAGCACCGAGGGGGCGTCCTATGGCTACACCTTC. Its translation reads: CASTEGASYGYTF.